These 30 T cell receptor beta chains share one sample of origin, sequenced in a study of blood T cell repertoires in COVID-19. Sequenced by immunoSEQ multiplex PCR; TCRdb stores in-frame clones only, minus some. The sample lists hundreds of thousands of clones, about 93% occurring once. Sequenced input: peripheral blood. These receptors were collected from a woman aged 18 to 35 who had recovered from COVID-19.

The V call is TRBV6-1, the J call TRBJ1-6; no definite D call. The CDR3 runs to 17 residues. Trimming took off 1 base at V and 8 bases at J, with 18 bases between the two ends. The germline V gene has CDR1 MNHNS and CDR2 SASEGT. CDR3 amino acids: CASSEGLFGGSDSPLHF. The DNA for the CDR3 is TGTGCCAGCAGTGAAGGGTTGTTCGGTGGGAGTGATTCACCCCTCCACTTT.

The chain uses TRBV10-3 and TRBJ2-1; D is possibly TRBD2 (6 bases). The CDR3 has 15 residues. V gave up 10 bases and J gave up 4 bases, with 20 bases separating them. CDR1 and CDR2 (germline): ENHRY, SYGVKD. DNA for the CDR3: TGTGCCACTTCCGGGAGCGCGGGGCAATACAATGAGCAGTTCTTC. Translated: CATSGSAGQYNEQFF.

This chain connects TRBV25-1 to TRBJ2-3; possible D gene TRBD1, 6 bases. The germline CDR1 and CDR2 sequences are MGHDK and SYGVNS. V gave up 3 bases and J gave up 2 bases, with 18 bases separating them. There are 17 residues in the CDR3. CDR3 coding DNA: TGTGCCAGCAGTGAGCCTTCCGGGACAATTATCACAGATACGCAGTATTTT. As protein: CASSEPSGTIITDTQYF.

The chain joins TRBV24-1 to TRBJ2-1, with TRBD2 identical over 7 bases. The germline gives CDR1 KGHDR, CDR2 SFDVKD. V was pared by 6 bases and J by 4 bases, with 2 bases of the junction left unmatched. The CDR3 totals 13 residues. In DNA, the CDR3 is TGTGCCACCAGTCGAGCGGGGTACAATGAGCAGTTCTTC. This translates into CATSRAGYNEQFF.

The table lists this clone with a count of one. This chain's CDR3 is CASSANAEAFF. The CDR3 region has the DNA TGTGCCAGCAGTGCAAATGCGGAAGCTTTCTTT. The chain couples TRBV12-3 or TRBV12-4 to TRBJ1-1; D is unclear. V was pared by 5 bases and J by 8 bases, with 9 bases between. The CDR3 spans 11 residues.

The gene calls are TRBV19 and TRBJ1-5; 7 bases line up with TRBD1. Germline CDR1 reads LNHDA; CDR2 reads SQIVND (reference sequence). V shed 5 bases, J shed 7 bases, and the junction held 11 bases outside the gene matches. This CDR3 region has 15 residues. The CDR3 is CASSQLDRAGQPQHF. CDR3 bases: TGTGCCAGTAGTCAACTAGACAGGGCAGGGCAGCCCCAGCATTTT.

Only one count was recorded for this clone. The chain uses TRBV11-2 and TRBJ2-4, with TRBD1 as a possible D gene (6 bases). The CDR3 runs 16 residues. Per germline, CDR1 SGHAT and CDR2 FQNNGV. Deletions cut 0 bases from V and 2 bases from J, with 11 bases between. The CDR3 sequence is CASSLDRGLPKNIQYF. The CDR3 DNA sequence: TGTGCCAGCAGCTTAGACAGGGGTTTACCCAAAAACATTCAGTACTTC.

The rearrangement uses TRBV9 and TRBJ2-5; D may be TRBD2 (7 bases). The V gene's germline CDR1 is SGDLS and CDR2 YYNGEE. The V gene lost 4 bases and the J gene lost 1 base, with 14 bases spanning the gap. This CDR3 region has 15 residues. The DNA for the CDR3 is TGTGCCAGCAGCACCCGGGGAGGGGGCCAAGAGACCCAGTACTTC. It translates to CASSTRGGGQETQYF.

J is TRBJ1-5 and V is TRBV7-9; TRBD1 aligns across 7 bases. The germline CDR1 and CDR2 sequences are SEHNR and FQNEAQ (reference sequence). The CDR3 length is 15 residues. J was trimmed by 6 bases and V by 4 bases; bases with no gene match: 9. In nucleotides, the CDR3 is TGTGCCAGCAGCTCCGACAGGGCTCCTCGTCAGCCCCAGCATTTT. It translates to CASSSDRAPRQPQHF.

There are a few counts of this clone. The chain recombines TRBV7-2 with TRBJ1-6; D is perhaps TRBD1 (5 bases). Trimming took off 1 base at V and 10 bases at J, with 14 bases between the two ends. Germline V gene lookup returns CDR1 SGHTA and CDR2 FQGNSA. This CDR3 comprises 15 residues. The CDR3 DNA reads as TGTGCCAGCAGCTTAGGGCAGGGACTAAGGTCACCCCTCCACTTT. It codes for CASSLGQGLRSPLHF.

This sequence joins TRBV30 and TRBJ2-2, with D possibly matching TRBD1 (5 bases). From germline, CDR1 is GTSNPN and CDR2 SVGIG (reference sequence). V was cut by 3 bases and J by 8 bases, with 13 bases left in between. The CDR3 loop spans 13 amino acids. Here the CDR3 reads CAWSWGGGGELFF. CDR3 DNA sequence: TGTGCCTGGAGCTGGGGCGGTGGGGGGGAGCTGTTTTTT.

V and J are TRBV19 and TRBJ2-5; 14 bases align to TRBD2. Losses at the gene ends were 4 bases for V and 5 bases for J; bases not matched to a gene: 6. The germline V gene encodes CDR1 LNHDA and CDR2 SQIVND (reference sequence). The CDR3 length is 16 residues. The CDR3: CASSTRLAGGSETQYF. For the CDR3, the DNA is TGTGCCAGTAGTACAAGACTAGCGGGAGGGTCGGAGACCCAGTACTTC.

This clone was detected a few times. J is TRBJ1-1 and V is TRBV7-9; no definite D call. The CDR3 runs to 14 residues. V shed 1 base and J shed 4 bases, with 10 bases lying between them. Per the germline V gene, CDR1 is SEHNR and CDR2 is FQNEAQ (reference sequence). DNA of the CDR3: TGTGCCAGCAGCTTAGAGGGAGATAGCACTGAAGCTTTCTTT. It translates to CASSLEGDSTEAFF. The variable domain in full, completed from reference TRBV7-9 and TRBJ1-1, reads DTGVSQNPRHKITKRGQNVTFRCDPISEHNRLYWYRQTLGQGPEFLTYFQNEAQLEKSRLLSDRFSAERPKGSFSTLEIQRTEQGDSAMYLCASSLEGDSTEAFFGQGTRLTVV.

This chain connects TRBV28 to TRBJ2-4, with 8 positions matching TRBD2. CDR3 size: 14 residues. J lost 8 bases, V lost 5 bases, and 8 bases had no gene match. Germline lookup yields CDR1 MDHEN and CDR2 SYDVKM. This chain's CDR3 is CASSPPSGSDIQYF. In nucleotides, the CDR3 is TGTGCCAGCAGTCCCCCCAGCGGGAGTGACATTCAGTACTTC.

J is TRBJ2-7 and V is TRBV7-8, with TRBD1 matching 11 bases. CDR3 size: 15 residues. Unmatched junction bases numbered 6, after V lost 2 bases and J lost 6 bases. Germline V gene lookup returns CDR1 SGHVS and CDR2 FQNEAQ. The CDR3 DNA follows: TGTGCCAGCAGCTTAAGGGCCGGACAGGGGGCCGAGCAGTACGTC. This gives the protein CASSLRAGQGAEQYV.

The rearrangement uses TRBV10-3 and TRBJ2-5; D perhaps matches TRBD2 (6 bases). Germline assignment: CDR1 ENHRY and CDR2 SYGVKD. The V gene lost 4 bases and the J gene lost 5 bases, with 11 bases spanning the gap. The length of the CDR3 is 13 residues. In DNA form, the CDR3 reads TGTGCCATCAGTGCCGGGACTGGGGAGACCCAGTACTTC. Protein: CAISAGTGETQYF.

For the CDR3, the DNA is TGTGCCAGCAGCTTGCAAAGGCCAGGACTTTCGACGAGGGCATACGAGCAGTACGTC. Amino acids: CASSLQRPGLSTRAYEQYV. The chain links TRBV7-9 to TRBJ2-7; possibly TRBD2 for D (5 bases). V dropped 3 bases and J dropped 4 bases, with 28 bases sitting between them. Germline CDR1 SEHNR, CDR2 FQNEAQ (reference sequence). The CDR3 totals 19 residues.

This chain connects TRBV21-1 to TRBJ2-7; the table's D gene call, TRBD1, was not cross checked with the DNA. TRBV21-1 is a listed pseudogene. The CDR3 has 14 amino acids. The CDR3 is CASSKDGSSYEQYV. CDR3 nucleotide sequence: TGTGCCAGCAGCAAAGATGGCAGTTCCTACGAGCAGTACGTC.

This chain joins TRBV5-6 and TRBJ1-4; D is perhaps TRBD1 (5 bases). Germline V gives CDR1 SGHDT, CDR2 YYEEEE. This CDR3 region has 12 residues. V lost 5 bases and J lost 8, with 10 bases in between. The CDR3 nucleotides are TGTGCCAGCAGTGGGGCGGGGGAAAAACTGTTTTTT. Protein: CASSGAGEKLFF.

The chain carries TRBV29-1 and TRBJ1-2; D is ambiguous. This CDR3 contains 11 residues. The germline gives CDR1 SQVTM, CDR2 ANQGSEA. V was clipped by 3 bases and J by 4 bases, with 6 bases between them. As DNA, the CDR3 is TGCAGCGTTGAGGCTCTCTATGGCTACACCTTC. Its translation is CSVEALYGYTF. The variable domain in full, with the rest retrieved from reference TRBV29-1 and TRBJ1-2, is SAVISQKPSRDICQRGTSLTIQCQVDSQVTMMFWYRQQPGQSLTLIATANQGSEATYESGFVIDKFPISRPNLTFSTLTVSNMSPEDSSIYLCSVEALYGYTFGSGTRLTVV.

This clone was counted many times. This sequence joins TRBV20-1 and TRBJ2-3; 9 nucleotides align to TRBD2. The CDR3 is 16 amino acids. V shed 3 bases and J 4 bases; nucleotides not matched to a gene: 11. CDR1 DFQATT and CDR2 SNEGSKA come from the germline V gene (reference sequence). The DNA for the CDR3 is TGCAGTGCTAGTGATAGCGGGAGCCCAGGGGCAGATACGCAGTATTTT. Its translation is CSASDSGSPGADTQYF.

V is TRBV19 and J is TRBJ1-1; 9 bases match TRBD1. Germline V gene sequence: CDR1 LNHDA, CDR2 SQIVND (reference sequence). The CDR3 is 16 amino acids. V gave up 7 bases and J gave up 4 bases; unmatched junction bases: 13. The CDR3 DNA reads TGTGCCAGTACCATGTTCGGGACAGGGATTGCCACTGAAGCTTTCTTT. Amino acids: CASTMFGTGIATEAFF.

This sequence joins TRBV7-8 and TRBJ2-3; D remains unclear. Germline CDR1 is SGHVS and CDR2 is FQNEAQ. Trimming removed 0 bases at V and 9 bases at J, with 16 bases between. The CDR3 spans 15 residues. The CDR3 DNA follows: TGTGCCAGCAGCTTAGCGAACCCTAGTCCCGGAACGCAGTATTTT. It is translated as CASSLANPSPGTQYF. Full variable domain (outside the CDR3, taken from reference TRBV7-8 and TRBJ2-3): GAGVSQSPRYKVAKRGQDVALRCDPISGHVSLFWYQQALGQGPEFLTYFQNEAQLDKSGLPSDRFFAERPEGSVSTLKIQRTQQEDSAVYLCASSLANPSPGTQYFGPGTRLTVL.

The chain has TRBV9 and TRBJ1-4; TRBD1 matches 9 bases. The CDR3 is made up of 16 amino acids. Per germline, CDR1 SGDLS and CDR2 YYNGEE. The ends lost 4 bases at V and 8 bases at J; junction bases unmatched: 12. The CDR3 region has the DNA TGTGCCAGCAGCCCCGACCGGGACAGGGTGAAAGAAAAACTGTTTTTT. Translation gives CASSPDRDRVKEKLFF.

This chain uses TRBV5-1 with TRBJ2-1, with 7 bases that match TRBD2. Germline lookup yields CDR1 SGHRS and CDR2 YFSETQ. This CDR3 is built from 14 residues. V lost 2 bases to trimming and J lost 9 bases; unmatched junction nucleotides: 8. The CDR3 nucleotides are TGCGCCAGCAGCTTCGGACTAGAGATGGGTGAGCAGTTCTTC. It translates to CASSFGLEMGEQFF.

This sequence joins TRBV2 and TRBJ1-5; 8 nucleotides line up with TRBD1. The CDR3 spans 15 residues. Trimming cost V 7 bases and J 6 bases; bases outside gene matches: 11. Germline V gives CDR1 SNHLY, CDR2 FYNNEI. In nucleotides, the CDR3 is TGTGCCAGCATCGGCGACAGGGGCGTTAGTCAGCCCCAGCATTTT. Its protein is CASIGDRGVSQPQHF.

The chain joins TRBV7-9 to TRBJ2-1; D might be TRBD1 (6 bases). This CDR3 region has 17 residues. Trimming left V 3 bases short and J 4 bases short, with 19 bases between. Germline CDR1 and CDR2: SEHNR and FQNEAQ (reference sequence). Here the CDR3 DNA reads TGTGCCAGCAGCTTGACAGGTGTGCGATCAGTTTACAATGAGCAGTTCTTC. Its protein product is CASSLTGVRSVYNEQFF.

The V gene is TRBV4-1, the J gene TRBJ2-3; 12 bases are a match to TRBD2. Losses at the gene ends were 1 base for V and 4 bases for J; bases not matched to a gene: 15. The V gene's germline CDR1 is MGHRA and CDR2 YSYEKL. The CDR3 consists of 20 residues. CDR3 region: CASSQAHLQGASGRADTQYF. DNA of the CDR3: TGCGCCAGCAGCCAAGCCCATCTCCAGGGGGCTAGCGGGAGGGCAGATACGCAGTATTTT.

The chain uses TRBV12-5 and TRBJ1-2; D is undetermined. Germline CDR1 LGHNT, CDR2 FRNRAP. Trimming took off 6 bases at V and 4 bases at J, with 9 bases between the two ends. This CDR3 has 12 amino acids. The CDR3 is CASGRDLYGYTF. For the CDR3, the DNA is TGTGCTAGTGGCCGAGATCTCTATGGCTACACCTTC.

The CDR3 bases are TGTGCCAGTAGCTCGACAGGGGGCCGCACAGATACGCAGTATTTT. Translated, it gives CASSSTGGRTDTQYF. The chain uses TRBV19 and TRBJ2-3; 10 positions agree with TRBD1. Trimming at V came to 6 bases and at J to 1 base, leaving 4 bases not matched to a gene. Germline CDR1 reads LNHDA; CDR2 reads SQIVND (reference sequence). The CDR3 totals 15 residues. Drawing the rest from reference TRBV19 and TRBJ2-3, the complete variable domain is DGGITQSPKYLFRKEGQNVTLSCEQNLNHDAMYWYRQDPGQGLRLIYYSQIVNDFQKGDIAEGYSVSREKKESFPLTVTSAQKNPTAFYLCASSSTGGRTDTQYFGPGTRLTVL.